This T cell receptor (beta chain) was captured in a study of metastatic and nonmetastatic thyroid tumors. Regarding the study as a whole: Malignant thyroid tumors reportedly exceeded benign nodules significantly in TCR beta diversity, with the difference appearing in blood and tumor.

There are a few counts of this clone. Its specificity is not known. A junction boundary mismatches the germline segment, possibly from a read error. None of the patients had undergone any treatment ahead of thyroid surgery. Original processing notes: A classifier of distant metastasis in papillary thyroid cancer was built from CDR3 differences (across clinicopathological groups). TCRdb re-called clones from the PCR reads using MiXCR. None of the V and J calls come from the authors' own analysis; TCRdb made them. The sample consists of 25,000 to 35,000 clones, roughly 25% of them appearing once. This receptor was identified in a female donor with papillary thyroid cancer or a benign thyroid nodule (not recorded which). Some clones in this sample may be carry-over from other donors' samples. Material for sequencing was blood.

The CDR3 reads CDSSGLAGEDNTGELFF. In DNA form, the CDR3 reads TGCGACAGCAGTGGACTAGCGGGAGAGGATAATACCGGGGAGCTGTTTTTT. The chain employs TRBV10-1 and TRBJ2-2; 13 bases are a match to TRBD2. This CDR3 has 17 amino acids. The V gene's germline CDR1 is WNHNN and CDR2 SYGVQD (reference sequence).